This T cell receptor (beta chain) comes out of a study of T-cell memory formation after mild COVID-19. At the level of the study: Each donor largely had its own TCR clusters.

A 5'RACE reaction primed in the constant segment made cDNA libraries of TCR alpha and TCR beta, and these carried sample barcodes and UMIs. A single record per CDR3 protein comes from TCRdb applying MiXCR to the 5' RACE reads. This table holds about 110,000 distinct CDR3 sequences, over 15% found once. Germline V CDR1 and CDR2: SNHLY, FYNNEI. The CDR3 is made up of 13 amino acids. Trimming took off 7 bases at V and 2 bases at J, with 9 bases between the two ends. With respect to this clonotype: The target antigen is unknown.

General study results and limits: Contracting CD4+ clones were located mainly in CM and EM, and CD8+ clones in EMRA. Pre-infection memory already had some responding clones, implying cross-reactive memory joined.

The clonotype originates from a man aged 18-30 years who had mild COVID-19 (a few samples of this study predate the infection). Cell type and time point are not known. The J gene is TRBJ2-1, the V gene TRBV2, with D possibly TRBD1 on 6 matching bases. Material for sequencing was PBMCs or a T cell subset sorted from them (not recorded which). The CDR3 protein is CASTGDPYNEQFF. CDR3 sequence (DNA): TGTGCCAGCACAGGGGACCCCTACAATGAGCAGTTCTTC.